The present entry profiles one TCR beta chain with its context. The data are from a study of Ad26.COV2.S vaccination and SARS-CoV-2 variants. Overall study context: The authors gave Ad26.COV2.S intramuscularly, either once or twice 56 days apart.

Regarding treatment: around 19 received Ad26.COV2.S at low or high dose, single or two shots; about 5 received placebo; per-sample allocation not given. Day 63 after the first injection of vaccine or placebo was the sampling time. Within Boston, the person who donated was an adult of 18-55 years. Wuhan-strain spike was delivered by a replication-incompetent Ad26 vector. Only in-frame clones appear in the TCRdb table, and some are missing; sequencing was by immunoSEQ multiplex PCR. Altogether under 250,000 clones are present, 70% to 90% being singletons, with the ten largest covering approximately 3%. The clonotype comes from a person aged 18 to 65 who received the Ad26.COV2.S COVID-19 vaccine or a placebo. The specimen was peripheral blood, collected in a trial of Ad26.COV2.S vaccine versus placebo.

The CDR3 coding sequence is TGTGCCAGCAAAAGCGGGAGAGCCGGGGAGCTGTTTTTT. Its protein is CASKSGRAGELFF. V is TRBV6-6 and J is TRBJ2-2; 8 bases line up with TRBD2. The trim removed 7 bases at V and 6 bases at J, leaving 4 bases unmatched. CDR1 MNHNY and CDR2 SVGAGI come from the germline V gene (reference sequence). The CDR3 contains 13 residues.